A selection of T cell receptor beta chains follows, all from one sample in a study of cytomegalovirus exposure and HLA in healthy donors. This table comes from immunoSEQ multiplex PCR, and its TCRdb copy is limited to in-frame clones, with some not included. This sample has about 52,000 clones; 65% to 85% occur once, and the top ten carry about 3.1%. The specimen sequenced was PBMCs. The source is a man aged 18 to 35 in good health and CMV-seronegative. The CDR3 runs from the conserved cysteine through the conserved F or W. The D gene is left open where the match is weak. Clone size is given for some rows only: seen once, a few or many times, or a class if the clone is expanded.

abundance	v_gene	d_gene	j_gene	CDR3aa	CDR3nt
-	TRBV28	-	TRBJ1-2	CASTGFRGGKEGYTF	TGTGCCAGCACGGGGTTCCGGGGGGGAAAAGAAGGCTACACCTTC
-	TRBV19	-	TRBJ1-1	CASNPQGNTEAFF	TGTGCCAGTAATCCACAGGGTAACACTGAAGCTTTCTTT
-	TRBV7-2	-	TRBJ2-6	CASSLASSSGANVLTF	TGTGCCAGCAGCTTAGCCTCTAGCTCTGGGGCCAACGTCCTGACTTTC
-	TRBV15	-	TRBJ2-7	CATSRPDRMGYEQYF	TGTGCCACCAGCAGACCGGACAGAATGGGGTACGAGCAGTACTTC
-	TRBV6-5	TRBD2	TRBJ2-1	CASSAQGSGVNEQFF	TGTGCCAGCAGCGCCCAGGGTAGCGGGGTCAATGAGCAGTTCTTC
few	TRBV7-8	-	TRBJ2-1	CASSLDGQGFNEQFF	TGTGCCAGCAGCTTAGACGGGCAGGGTTTTAATGAGCAGTTCTTC
-	TRBV7-9	-	TRBJ2-5	CASSLVQDQETQYF	TGTGCCAGCAGCTTAGTGCAGGACCAAGAGACCCAGTACTTC
-	TRBV27	-	TRBJ2-7	CASSSNTHWREQYF	TGTGCCAGCAGTTCCAACACCCATTGGAGGGAGCAGTACTTC
-	TRBV18	TRBD1	TRBJ1-2	CASSPGQGEVYGYTF	TGTGCCAGCTCACCGGGACAGGGGGAAGTCTATGGCTACACCTTC
-	TRBV6-5	-	TRBJ2-1	CASSPRGDEQFF	TGTGCCAGCAGTCCCCGCGGAGATGAGCAGTTCTTC
-	TRBV25-1	TRBD1	TRBJ1-1	CASSGGQGLDTEAFF	TGTGCCAGCAGTGGGGGACAGGGGCTTGACACTGAAGCTTTCTTT
-	TRBV15	TRBD1	TRBJ2-7	CATSRVSGTGGYEQYF	TGTGCCACCAGCAGAGTCTCCGGGACAGGGGGCTACGAGCAGTACTTC
-	TRBV29-1	-	TRBJ1-1	CSVAGMAEAFF	TGCAGCGTTGCAGGGATGGCTGAAGCTTTCTTT
-	TRBV7-2	TRBD1	TRBJ1-3	CASSFSGTVGNTIYF	TGTGCCAGCAGCTTTTCCGGGACAGTCGGAAACACCATATATTTT
-	TRBV6-5	TRBD1	TRBJ2-7	CASSLGTGSYEQYF	TGTGCCAGCAGTCTGGGGACAGGCTCCTACGAGCAGTACTTC
-	TRBV27	-	TRBJ2-1	CASSPGGLYNEQFF	TGTGCCAGCAGCCCAGGGGGGCTCTACAATGAGCAGTTCTTC
-	TRBV6-4	TRBD2	TRBJ2-1	CASSDLPGDRLGIGRGEQFF	TGTGCCAGCAGTGACCTCCCGGGGGACCGACTGGGGATTGGGAGGGGTGAGCAGTTCTTC
-	TRBV7-8	TRBD1	TRBJ1-1	CASRPQGENTEAFF	TGTGCCAGCAGGCCTCAGGGGGAGAACACTGAAGCTTTCTTT
-	TRBV28	TRBD2	TRBJ2-3	CASSRGGSTDTQYF	TGTGCCAGCAGTCGGGGCGGGAGTACAGATACGCAGTATTTT
once	TRBV30	TRBD1	TRBJ1-1	CAWGSTGQGHSEAFF	TGTGCCTGGGGTAGCACGGGACAGGGTCATAGTGAAGCTTTCTTT
-	TRBV4-1	-	TRBJ1-5	CASSQVGHRRSVRPQHF	TGCGCCAGCAGCCAAGTGGGACACAGAAGATCCGTTCGGCCCCAGCATTTT
-	TRBV11-1	-	TRBJ2-2	CASSRTGNTGELFF	TGTGCCAGCAGCCGTACAGGGAACACCGGGGAGCTGTTTTTT
few	TRBV7-6	-	TRBJ2-6	CASTTSPGANVLTF	TGTGCCAGCACCACCAGTCCTGGGGCCAACGTCCTGACTTTC
-	TRBV7-9	TRBD1	TRBJ1-1	CASSRQGVPPEAFF	TGTGCCAGCAGCCGACAGGGGGTCCCCCCTGAAGCTTTCTTT